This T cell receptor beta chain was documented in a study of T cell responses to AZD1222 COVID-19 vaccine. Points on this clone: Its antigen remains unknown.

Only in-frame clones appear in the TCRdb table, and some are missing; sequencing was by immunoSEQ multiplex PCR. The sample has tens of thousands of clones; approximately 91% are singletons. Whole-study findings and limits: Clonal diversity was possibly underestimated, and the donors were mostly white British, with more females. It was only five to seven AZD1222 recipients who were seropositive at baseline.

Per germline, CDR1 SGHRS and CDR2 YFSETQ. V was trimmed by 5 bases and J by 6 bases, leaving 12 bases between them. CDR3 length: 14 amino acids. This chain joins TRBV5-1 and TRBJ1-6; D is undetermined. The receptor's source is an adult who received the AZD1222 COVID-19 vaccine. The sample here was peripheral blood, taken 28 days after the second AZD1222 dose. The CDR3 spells CASSPPVANSPLHF. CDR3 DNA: TGCGCCAGCAGTCCGCCGGTGGCTAATTCACCCCTCCACTTT.